This entry describes one T cell receptor beta chain. The data originate from a study of control samples from healthy donors and cancer patients. Using immunoSEQ multiplex PCR, the repertoire was profiled, and TCRdb retains in-frame clones only, with some absent. The sample has about 77,000 clones; approximately 92% are singletons. Per germline, CDR1 MGHRA and CDR2 YSYEKL. This CDR3 spans 14 amino acids. V dropped 3 bases and J dropped 5 bases, with 10 bases sitting between them. The receptor was derived from a woman in her fifties or sixties in good health. This sequence joins TRBV4-1 and TRBJ1-4; a weak D match, TRBD1 (5 bases). The sequenced material came from blood. The CDR3 DNA is TGCGCCAGCAGCCAGGGGGTGGGGAATGAAAAACTGTTTTTT. It codes for CASSQGVGNEKLFF.